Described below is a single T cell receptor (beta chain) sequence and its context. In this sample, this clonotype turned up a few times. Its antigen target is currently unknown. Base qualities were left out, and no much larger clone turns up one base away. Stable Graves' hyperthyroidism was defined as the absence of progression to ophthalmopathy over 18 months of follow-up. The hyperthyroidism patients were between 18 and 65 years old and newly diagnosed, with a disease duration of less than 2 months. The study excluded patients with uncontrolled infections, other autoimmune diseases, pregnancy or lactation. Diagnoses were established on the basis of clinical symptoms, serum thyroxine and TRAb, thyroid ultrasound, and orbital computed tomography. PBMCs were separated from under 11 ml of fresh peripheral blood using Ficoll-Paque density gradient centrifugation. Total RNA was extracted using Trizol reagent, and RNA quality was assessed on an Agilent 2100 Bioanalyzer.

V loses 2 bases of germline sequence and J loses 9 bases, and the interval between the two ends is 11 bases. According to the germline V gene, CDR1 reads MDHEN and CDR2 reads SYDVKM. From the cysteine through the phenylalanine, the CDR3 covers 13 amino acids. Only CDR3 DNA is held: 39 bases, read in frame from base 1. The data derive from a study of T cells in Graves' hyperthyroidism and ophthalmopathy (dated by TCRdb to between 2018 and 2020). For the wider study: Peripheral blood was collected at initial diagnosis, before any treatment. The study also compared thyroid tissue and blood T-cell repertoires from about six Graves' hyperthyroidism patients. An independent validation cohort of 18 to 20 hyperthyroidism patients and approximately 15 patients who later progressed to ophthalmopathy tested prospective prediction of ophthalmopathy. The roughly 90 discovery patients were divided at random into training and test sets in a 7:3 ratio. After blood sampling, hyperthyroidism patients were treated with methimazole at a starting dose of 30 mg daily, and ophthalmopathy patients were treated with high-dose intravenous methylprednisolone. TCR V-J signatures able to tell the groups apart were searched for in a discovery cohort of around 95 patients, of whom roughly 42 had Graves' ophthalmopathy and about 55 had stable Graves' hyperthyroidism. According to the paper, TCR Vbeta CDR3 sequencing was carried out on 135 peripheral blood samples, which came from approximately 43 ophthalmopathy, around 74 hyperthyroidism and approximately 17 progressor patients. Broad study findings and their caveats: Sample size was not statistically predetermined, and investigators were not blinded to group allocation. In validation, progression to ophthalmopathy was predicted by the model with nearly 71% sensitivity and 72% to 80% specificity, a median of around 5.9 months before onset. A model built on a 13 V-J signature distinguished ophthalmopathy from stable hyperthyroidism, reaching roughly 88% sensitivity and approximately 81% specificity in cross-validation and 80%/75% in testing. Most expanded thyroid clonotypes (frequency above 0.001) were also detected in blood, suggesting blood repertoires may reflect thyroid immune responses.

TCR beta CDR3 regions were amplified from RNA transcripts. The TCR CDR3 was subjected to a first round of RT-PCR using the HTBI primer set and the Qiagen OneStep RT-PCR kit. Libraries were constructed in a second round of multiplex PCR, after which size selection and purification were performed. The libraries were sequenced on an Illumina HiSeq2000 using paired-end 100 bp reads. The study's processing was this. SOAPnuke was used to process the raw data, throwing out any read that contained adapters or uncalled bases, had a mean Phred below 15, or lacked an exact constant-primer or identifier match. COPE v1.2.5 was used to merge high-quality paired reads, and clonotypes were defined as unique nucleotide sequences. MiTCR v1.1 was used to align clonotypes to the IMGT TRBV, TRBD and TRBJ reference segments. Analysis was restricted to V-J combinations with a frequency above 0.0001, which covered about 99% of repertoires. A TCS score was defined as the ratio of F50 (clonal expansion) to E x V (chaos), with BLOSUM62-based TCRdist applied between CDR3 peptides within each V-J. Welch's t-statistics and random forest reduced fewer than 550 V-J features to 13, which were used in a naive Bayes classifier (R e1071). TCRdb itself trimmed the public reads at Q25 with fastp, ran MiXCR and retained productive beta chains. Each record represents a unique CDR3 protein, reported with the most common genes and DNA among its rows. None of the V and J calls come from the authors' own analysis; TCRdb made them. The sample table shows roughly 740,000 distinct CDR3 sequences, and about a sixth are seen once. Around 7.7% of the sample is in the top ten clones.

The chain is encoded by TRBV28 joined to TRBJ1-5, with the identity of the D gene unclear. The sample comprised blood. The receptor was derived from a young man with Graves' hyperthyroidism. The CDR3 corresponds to CASSLPGIRPQHF. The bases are TGTGCCAGCAGTTTACCGGGAATCAGGCCCCAGCATTTT.